One and the same sample provided the 29 T cell receptor beta chains below, sequenced in a study of T-cell reconstitution after alpha-beta-depleted transplantation in children. This sample's TCRbeta library carried unique molecular identifier barcodes. TCRdb used MiXCR to reprocess the PCR reads, holding one entry per CDR3 protein. The table lists around 100,000 distinct CDR3 sequences, less than 6% of them singletons. The specimen comprised PBMCs, mostly from graft donor cells, sampled 60 days after TCRalphabeta/CD19-depleted stem cell transplant. The receptors were sampled from a female patient aged 2-9 years who had a stem cell transplant for Fanconi anemia, so the T cells may come from the graft donor.

This clonotype was counted many times. The chain employs TRBV29-1 and TRBJ2-2; a possible D gene is TRBD1 (6 bases). This CDR3 is built from 15 residues. V gave up 4 bases and J gave up 6 bases, with 18 bases separating them. Germline V gene lookup returns CDR1 SQVTM and CDR2 ANQGSEA. The CDR3 loop is CSVGVRGGNAGELFF. For the CDR3, the DNA is TGCAGCGTTGGGGTTAGAGGGGGTAATGCCGGGGAGCTGTTTTTT.

This clonotype was counted at least ten times. J is TRBJ2-2 and V is TRBV6-2 or TRBV6-3, with TRBD1 matching 7 bases. Per germline, CDR1 MNHEY and CDR2 SVGEGT. Trimming removed 6 bases from V and 4 bases from J; junction bases left unmatched: 14. The CDR3 has 17 amino acids. CDR3 coding DNA: TGTGCCAGCAGGCAACTCCGGGCCCAGGGGGTCACCGGGGAGCTGTTTTTT. Translated: CASRQLRAQGVTGELFF.

The sample holds many counts of this clonotype. The chain is built from TRBV20-1 and TRBJ2-1, with D unclear. The V end lost 3 bases, the J end lost 3 bases, and 24 bases lay between the germline ends. The germline V gene encodes CDR1 DFQATT and CDR2 SNEGSKA (reference sequence). This CDR3 is 18 amino acids long. The CDR3 DNA reads as TGCAGTGCTAGTGCCCCGCCACGCACCCTAGGCGACTACAATGAGCAGTTCTTC. It codes for CSASAPPRTLGDYNEQFF.

This clonotype was recorded many times. This chain connects TRBV30 to TRBJ2-1; 8 nucleotides agree with TRBD2. This CDR3 comprises 14 residues. Germline assignment: CDR1 GTSNPN and CDR2 SVGIG (reference sequence). V trimming: 0 bases; J trimming: 11 bases; junction bases outside the gene matches: 9. For the CDR3, the DNA is TGTGCCTGGAGTGTGGGAACCACGGGGGGGAAGCAGTTCTTC. This codes for CAWSVGTTGGKQFF.

At least ten counts were recorded for this clonotype. V and J are TRBV7-2 and TRBJ2-7, with D hard to call. The CDR3 runs to 12 residues. V lost 0 bases to trimming and J lost 3 bases, with 3 bases between them. Germline CDR1 is SGHTA and CDR2 is FQGNSA. CDR3 DNA sequence: TGTGCCAGCAGCTTAGCGCTCTACGAGCAGTACTTC. Amino acids: CASSLALYEQYF. The whole variable domain, filled in from reference TRBV7-2 and TRBJ2-7, reads GAGVSQSPSNKVTEKGKDVELRCDPISGHTALYWYRQSLGQGLEFLIYFQGNSAPDKSGLPSDRFSAERTGGSVSTLTIQRTQQEDSAVYLCASSLALYEQYFGPGTRLTVT.

Many counts were recorded for this clonotype. The CDR3 sequence: CASSFDSRGAVRTGELFF. The CDR3 coding sequence is TGCGCCAGCAGTTTCGACTCGCGGGGGGCCGTGAGAACCGGGGAGCTGTTTTTT. The chain employs TRBV5-1 and TRBJ2-2; 8 bases align to TRBD2. Trimming took 5 bases from V and 5 from J; bases not matched to a gene: 17. This CDR3 comprises 18 residues. Germline V CDR1 and CDR2: SGHRS, YFSETQ.

This clonotype was seen ten or more times. The genes are TRBV28 and TRBJ1-2; 10 bases map to TRBD1. Germline trimming cut 6 bases from V and 4 bases from J; bases unmatched to any gene: 2. Germline CDR1 is MDHEN and CDR2 is SYDVKM. The CDR3 totals 13 residues. CDR3 nucleotides: TGTGCCAGCAGGGGACAGGGGCCCTATGGCTACACCTTC. Residues: CASRGQGPYGYTF.

This clonotype was counted at least ten times. The chain employs TRBV12-3 or TRBV12-4 and TRBJ2-2; the match to TRBD2 covers 12 bases. The CDR3 has 16 amino acids. V gave up 3 bases and J gave up 3 bases; unmatched junction bases: 2. CDR3 DNA sequence: TGTGCCAGCAGTTTCAGACTAGCGGGAGACACCGGGGAGCTGTTTTTT. Protein product: CASSFRLAGDTGELFF.

The table lists this clonotype with many counts. The chain is built from TRBV7-2 and TRBJ2-1; 12 positions match TRBD1. With V trimmed by 1 base and J by 4 bases, 2 bases remained unmatched. Per germline, CDR1 SGHTA and CDR2 FQGNSA. The CDR3 sequence is 16 residues long. In DNA form, the CDR3 reads TGTGCCAGCAGCTTAGGGGACAGGGGGCGATACAATGAGCAGTTCTTC. Protein: CASSLGDRGRYNEQFF. The variable domain in full, with the rest retrieved from reference TRBV7-2 and TRBJ2-1, is GAGVSQSPSNKVTEKGKDVELRCDPISGHTALYWYRQSLGQGLEFLIYFQGNSAPDKSGLPSDRFSAERTGGSVSTLTIQRTQQEDSAVYLCASSLGDRGRYNEQFFGPGTRLTVL.

This clonotype was detected a few times. CDR3 sequence reads: CASSVFTGREQYF. The CDR3 DNA follows: TGTGCCAGCAGCGTGTTTACAGGTCGCGAGCAGTACTTC. V is TRBV5-6 and J is TRBJ2-7; a weak D match, TRBD1 (5 bases). Germline V gene data show CDR1 as SGHDT and CDR2 as YYEEEE. Trimming removed 4 bases at V and 6 bases at J, with 14 bases between. CDR3 length equals 13 residues.

At least ten counts were recorded for this clonotype. The chain is built from TRBV11-2 and TRBJ1-3; D unresolved. The V and J ends lost 3 bases and 3 bases respectively, with 6 bases between them. CDR1 is SGHAT and CDR2 is FQNNGV in the germline V gene. The CDR3 runs to 13 residues. The CDR3 nucleotides read TGTGCCAGCAGCTTCGAAAATGGAAACACCATATATTTT. As protein: CASSFENGNTIYF.

The rearrangement uses TRBV12-3 or TRBV12-4 and TRBJ2-3; 11 bases are a match to TRBD2. The V segment lost 6 bases and the J segment 1 base; nucleotides outside the gene matches: 3. The CDR3 is made up of 15 amino acids. CDR3 nucleotide sequence: TGTGCCAGCAGACTAGCGGGGGAGGGCACAGATACGCAGTATTTT. It codes for CASRLAGEGTDTQYF.

At least ten counts were recorded for this clonotype. The gene calls are TRBV7-8 and TRBJ2-3; D is uncertain. Germline V gene data show CDR1 as SGHVS and CDR2 as FQNEAQ. Trimming took off 4 bases at V and 2 bases at J, with 1 base between the two ends. This CDR3 is 11 amino acids long. This CDR3 is CASSSTDTQYF. For the CDR3, the DNA is TGTGCCAGCAGCTCCACAGATACGCAGTATTTT.

The sample holds a few counts of this clonotype. The J gene is TRBJ2-3, the V gene TRBV7-6; TRBD2 matches 7 bases. Unmatched junction bases numbered 9, after V lost 4 bases and J lost 2 bases. Per germline, CDR1 SGHVS and CDR2 FNYEAQ. The length of the CDR3 is 16 residues. In DNA, the CDR3 is TGTGCCAGCAGCTACCCGGTGAGCGGGACCACAGATACGCAGTATTTT. This sequence encodes CASSYPVSGTTDTQYF.

This clonotype was seen repeatedly, ten times or more. The CDR3 nucleotides read TGTGCCAGCAGTCGGGACTTTGGGGACGGTGAAAAGACCCAGTACTTC. Translation gives CASSRDFGDGEKTQYF. The genes are TRBV12-3 or TRBV12-4 and TRBJ2-5; perhaps TRBD2 as D (6 bases). The V end lost 5 bases, the J end lost 6 bases, and 22 bases lay between the germline ends. The CDR3 is 16 residues long.

This clonotype was counted ten times or more. V usage is TRBV28 and J usage is TRBJ1-3, with 8 bases identical to TRBD1. CDR3 length equals 18 residues. Germline values: CDR1 MDHEN, CDR2 SYDVKM. Trimming cost V 7 bases and J 0 bases; bases outside gene matches: 14. The CDR3 nucleotides are TGTGCCAGCACCCCTTCCCTGGGACAGGTCTTCTCTGGAAACACCATATATTTT. Protein product: CASTPSLGQVFSGNTIYF.

CDR3 in DNA: TGTGCCAGCAGTCAGACTCTAGCGGGAGGGTCGGACGAGCAGTACTTC. This sequence encodes CASSQTLAGGSDEQYF. The chain employs TRBV28 and TRBJ2-7; 12 bases map to TRBD2. Trimming cost V 5 bases and J 5 bases; bases outside gene matches: 10. The CDR3 is made up of 16 amino acids. Germline V CDR1 and CDR2: MDHEN, SYDVKM.

This chain links TRBV7-9 with TRBJ1-1; D is ambiguous. The CDR3 covers 15 residues. The V gene's germline CDR1 is SEHNR and CDR2 FQNEAQ (reference sequence). V was pared by 2 bases and J by 1 base, with 11 bases between. The CDR3: CASSLSPWTNTEAFF. DNA for the CDR3: TGTGCCAGCAGCTTATCGCCCTGGACGAACACTGAAGCTTTCTTT.

Ten or more counts support this clonotype. J is TRBJ1-2 and V is TRBV5-1; TRBD1 matches 7 bases. The CDR3 length is 13 residues. Per germline, CDR1 SGHRS and CDR2 YFSETQ. The V gene end was trimmed by 1 base and the J gene end by 3 bases; junction bases not matched to a gene: 0. The CDR3 spells CASSLQGDYGYTF. For the CDR3, the DNA is TGCGCCAGCAGCTTGCAGGGGGACTATGGCTACACCTTC.

At least ten counts were recorded for this clonotype. This chain joins TRBV7-2 and TRBJ2-7; D is unresolved. The ends were cut back, 4 bases at V and 0 bases at J, with 10 bases in the middle. CDR3 length: 14 amino acids. CDR1 and CDR2 (germline): SGHTA, FQGNSA. CDR3 in amino acids: CASSYEQSSYEQYF. The CDR3 nucleotides are TGTGCCAGCAGCTACGAACAGAGCTCCTACGAGCAGTACTTC.

This clonotype was seen many times. V and J are TRBV29-1 and TRBJ2-5; no clear D. From germline, CDR1 is SQVTM and CDR2 ANQGSEA. V lost 4 bases to trimming and J lost 2 bases, with 8 bases between them. The CDR3 runs to 12 residues. The CDR3 reads CSVVGPQETQYF. The CDR3 nucleotides are TGCAGCGTTGTAGGGCCACAAGAGACCCAGTACTTC. Filled out from reference TRBV29-1 and TRBJ2-5, the complete variable domain reads SAVISQKPSRDICQRGTSLTIQCQVDSQVTMMFWYRQQPGQSLTLIATANQGSEATYESGFVIDKFPISRPNLTFSTLTVSNMSPEDSSIYLCSVVGPQETQYFGPGTRLLVL.

This clonotype was seen repeatedly, ten times or more. The genes are TRBV13 and TRBJ2-3, with D unclear. The CDR3 is made up of 16 amino acids. Germline V gives CDR1 PRHDT, CDR2 FYEKMQ (reference sequence). Trimming stripped 1 base from V and 1 base from J, with 12 bases between. CDR3 coding DNA: TGTGCCAGCAGCTTAGTGGGGATCAAGGGCACAGATACGCAGTATTTT. Amino acids: CASSLVGIKGTDTQYF.

There are many counts of this clonotype. The CDR3 sequence is CASRKQGSRETQYF. The CDR3 DNA follows: TGTGCCAGCAGGAAACAGGGGTCCCGAGAGACCCAGTACTTC. This chain connects TRBV28 to TRBJ2-5, with 7 nucleotides matching TRBD1. The CDR3 sequence is 14 residues long. The V gene end was trimmed by 6 bases and the J gene end by 4 bases; junction bases not matched to a gene: 8. The germline CDR1 and CDR2 sequences are MDHEN and SYDVKM.

This clonotype was seen ten or more times. DNA of the CDR3: TGTGCCAGTAGTACTGTGATGGACGGAGCCAAAAACATTCAGTACTTC. It is translated as CASSTVMDGAKNIQYF. The V gene is TRBV19, the J gene TRBJ2-4; D ambiguous. Trimming took off 4 bases at V and 0 bases at J, with 13 bases between the two ends. Germline V lookup: CDR1 LNHDA, CDR2 SQIVND (reference sequence). The CDR3 totals 16 residues.

This clonotype was counted many times. This rearrangement joins TRBV7-2 to TRBJ2-3; 8 bases align to TRBD2. The CDR3 runs to 13 residues. Germline V gives CDR1 SGHTA, CDR2 FQGNSA. J gave up 8 bases and V 0 bases, and 1 base lay outside the gene matches. CDR3 residues: CASSLAGRATQYF. The CDR3 coding sequence is TGTGCCAGCAGCTTAGCCGGGAGGGCTACGCAGTATTTT.

V is TRBV7-9 and J is TRBJ2-2, with 7 bases identical to TRBD1. Per the germline V gene, CDR1 is SEHNR and CDR2 is FQNEAQ (reference sequence). This CDR3 spans 16 amino acids. J was trimmed by 0 bases and V by 6 bases; bases with no gene match: 7. This CDR3 reads CASRLPDRTNTGELFF. CDR3 DNA: TGTGCCAGCAGGCTACCGGACAGGACGAACACCGGGGAGCTGTTTTTT.

The table lists this clonotype with a few counts. The gene calls are TRBV12-3 or TRBV12-4 and TRBJ2-7; 10 positions agree with TRBD2. The CDR3 runs 16 residues. Losses at the gene ends were 5 bases for V and 0 bases for J; bases not matched to a gene: 7. In nucleotides, the CDR3 is TGTGCCAGCAGTCGTCGCCTAGCGGGAGTCTCCTACGAGCAGTACTTC. Translating it yields CASSRRLAGVSYEQYF.

This clonotype has at least ten counts. The V gene is TRBV5-1, the J gene TRBJ2-7; D unclear. From germline, CDR1 is SGHRS and CDR2 YFSETQ. The CDR3 consists of 15 residues. Trimming pared 0 bases from V and 0 bases from J, leaving 10 bases between. CDR3: CASSLGSVSSYEQYF. CDR3 sequence (DNA): TGCGCCAGCAGCTTGGGGTCGGTAAGCTCCTACGAGCAGTACTTC. Complete variable domain (other parts from reference TRBV5-1 and TRBJ2-7): KAGVTQTPRYLIKTRGQQVTLSCSPISGHRSVSWYQQTPGQGLQFLFEYFSETQRNKGNFPGRFSGRQFSNSRSEMNVSTLELGDSALYLCASSLGSVSSYEQYFGPGTRLTVT.

In regard to this clonotype: A read error may be the cause here, since a much bigger clone is one base away. The chain uses TRBV20-1 and TRBJ2-1; tentatively, D is TRBD2 (6 bases). CDR1 is DFQATT and CDR2 is SNEGSKA in the germline V gene (reference sequence). This CDR3 spans 16 amino acids. CDR3 region: CIARGAGSGNYNEQFF. CDR3 in DNA: TGCATTGCTAGAGGGGCGGGTAGCGGTAACTACAATGAGCAGTTCTTC.